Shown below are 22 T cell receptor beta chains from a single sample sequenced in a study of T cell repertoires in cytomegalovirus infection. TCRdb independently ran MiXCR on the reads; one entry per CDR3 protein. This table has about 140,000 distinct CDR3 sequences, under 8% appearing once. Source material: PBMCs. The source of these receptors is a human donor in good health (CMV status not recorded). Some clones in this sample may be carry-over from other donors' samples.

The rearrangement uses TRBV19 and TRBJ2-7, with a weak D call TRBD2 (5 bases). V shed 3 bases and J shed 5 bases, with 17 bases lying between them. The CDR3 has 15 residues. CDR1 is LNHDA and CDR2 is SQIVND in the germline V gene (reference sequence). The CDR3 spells CASSIQVPAVNEQYF. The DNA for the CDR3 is TGTGCCAGTAGTATTCAGGTCCCAGCGGTGAACGAGCAGTACTTC.

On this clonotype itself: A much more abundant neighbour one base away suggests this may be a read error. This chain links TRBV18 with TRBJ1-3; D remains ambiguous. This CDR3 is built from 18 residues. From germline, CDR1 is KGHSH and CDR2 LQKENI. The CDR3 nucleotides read TGTGCCAGCTCACCGGAAAGGCCCCTAATTAACTCTGTAAACACCATATATTTT. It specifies CASSPERPLINSVNTIYF.

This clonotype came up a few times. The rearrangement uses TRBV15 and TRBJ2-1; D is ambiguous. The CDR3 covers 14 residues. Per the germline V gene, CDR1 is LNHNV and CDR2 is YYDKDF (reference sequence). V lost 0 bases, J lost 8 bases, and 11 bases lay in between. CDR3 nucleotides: TGTGCCACCAGCAGAGAGTATACGGCAGATGAGCAGTTCTTC. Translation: CATSREYTADEQFF.

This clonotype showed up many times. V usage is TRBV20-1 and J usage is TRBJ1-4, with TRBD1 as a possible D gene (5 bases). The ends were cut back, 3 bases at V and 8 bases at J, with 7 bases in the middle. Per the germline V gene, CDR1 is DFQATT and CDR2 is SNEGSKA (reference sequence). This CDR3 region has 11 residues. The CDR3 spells CSARGGEKLFF. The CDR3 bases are TGCAGTGCTAGGGGGGGGGAAAAACTGTTTTTT.

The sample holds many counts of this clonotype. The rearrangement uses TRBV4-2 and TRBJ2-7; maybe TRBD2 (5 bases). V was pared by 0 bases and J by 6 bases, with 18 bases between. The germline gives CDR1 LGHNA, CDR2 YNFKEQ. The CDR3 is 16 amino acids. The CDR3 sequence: CASSQELRVGVFEQYF. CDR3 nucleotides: TGTGCCAGCAGCCAAGAACTTAGGGTGGGAGTTTTCGAGCAGTACTTC.

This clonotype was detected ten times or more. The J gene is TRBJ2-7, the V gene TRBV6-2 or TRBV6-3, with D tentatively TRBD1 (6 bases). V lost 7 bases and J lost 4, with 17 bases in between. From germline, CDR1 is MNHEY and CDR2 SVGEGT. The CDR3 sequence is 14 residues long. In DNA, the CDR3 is TGTGCCAGCATTAAAGGGGGATCTAATTACGAGCAGTACTTC. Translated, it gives CASIKGGSNYEQYF.

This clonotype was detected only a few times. The CDR3: CASSRLAEENIQYF. The CDR3 nucleotides read TGTGCCAGCAGCCGACTAGCGGAGGAAAACATTCAGTACTTC. The chain combines TRBV5-5 with TRBJ2-4; 9 bases match TRBD2. CDR1 SGHKS and CDR2 YYEKEE come from the germline V gene (reference sequence). V gave up 4 bases and J gave up 5 bases; unmatched junction bases: 4. This CDR3 is built from 14 residues.

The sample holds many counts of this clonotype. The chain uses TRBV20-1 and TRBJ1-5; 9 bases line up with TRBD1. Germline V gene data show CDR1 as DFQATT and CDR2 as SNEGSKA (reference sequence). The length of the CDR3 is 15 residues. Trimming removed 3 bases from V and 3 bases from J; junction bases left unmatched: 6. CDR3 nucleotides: TGCAGTGCTAGTGGGGACAGGGTGTACAATCAGCCCCAGCATTTT. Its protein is CSASGDRVYNQPQHF.

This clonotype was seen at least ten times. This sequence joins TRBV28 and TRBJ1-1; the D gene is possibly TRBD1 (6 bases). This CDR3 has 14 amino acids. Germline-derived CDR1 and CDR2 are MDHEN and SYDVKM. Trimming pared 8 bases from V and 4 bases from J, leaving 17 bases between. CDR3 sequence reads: CASHRTGFSTEAFF. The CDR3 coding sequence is TGTGCCAGCCATCGAACAGGGTTTTCCACTGAAGCTTTCTTT.

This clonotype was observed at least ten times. This CDR3 is CASSAESNTEAFF. DNA of the CDR3: TGTGCCAGCAGCGCCGAGTCGAACACTGAAGCTTTCTTT. V gene TRBV7-2 combines with J gene TRBJ1-1; no firm D call. Trimming pared 5 bases from V and 1 base from J, leaving 8 bases between. Germline V CDR1 and CDR2: SGHTA, FQGNSA. The CDR3 is made up of 13 amino acids.

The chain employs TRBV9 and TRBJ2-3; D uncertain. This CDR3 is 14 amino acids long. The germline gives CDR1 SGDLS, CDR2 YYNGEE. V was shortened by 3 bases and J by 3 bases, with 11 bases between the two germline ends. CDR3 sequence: CASSERGMTDTQYF. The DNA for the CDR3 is TGTGCCAGCAGCGAGAGAGGTATGACAGATACGCAGTATTTT.

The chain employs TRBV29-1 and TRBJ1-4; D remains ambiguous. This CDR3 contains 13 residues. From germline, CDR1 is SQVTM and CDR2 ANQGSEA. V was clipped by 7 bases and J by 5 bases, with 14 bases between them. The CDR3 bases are TGCAGCGGAAGGGCATCAGGCAATGAAAAACTGTTTTTT. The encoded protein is CSGRASGNEKLFF.

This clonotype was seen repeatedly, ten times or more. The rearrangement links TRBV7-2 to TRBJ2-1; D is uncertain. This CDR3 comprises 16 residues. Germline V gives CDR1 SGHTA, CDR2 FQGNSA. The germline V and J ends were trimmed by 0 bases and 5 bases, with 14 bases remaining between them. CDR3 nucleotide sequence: TGTGCCAGCAGCTTAGCGTGGGTCGGTGGCCACAATGAGCAGTTCTTC. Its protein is CASSLAWVGGHNEQFF. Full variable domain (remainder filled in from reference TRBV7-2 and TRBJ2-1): GAGVSQSPSNKVTEKGKDVELRCDPISGHTALYWYRQSLGQGLEFLIYFQGNSAPDKSGLPSDRFSAERTGGSVSTLTIQRTQQEDSAVYLCASSLAWVGGHNEQFFGPGTRLTVL.

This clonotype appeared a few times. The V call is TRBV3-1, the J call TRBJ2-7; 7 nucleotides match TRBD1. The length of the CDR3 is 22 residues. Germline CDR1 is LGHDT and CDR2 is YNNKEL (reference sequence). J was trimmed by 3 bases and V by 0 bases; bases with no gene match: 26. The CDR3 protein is CASSQDRRAGGPLPHPFYEQYF. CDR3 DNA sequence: TGTGCCAGCAGCCAAGACCGCAGGGCAGGGGGTCCCTTACCACATCCATTCTACGAGCAGTACTTC.

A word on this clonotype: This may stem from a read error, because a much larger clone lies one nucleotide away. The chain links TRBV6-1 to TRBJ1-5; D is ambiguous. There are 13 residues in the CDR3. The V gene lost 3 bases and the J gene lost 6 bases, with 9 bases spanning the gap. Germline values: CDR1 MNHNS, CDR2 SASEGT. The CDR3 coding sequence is TGTGCCAGCAGTGATGTTCATAGTCAGCCCCAGCATTTT. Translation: CASSDVHSQPQHF.

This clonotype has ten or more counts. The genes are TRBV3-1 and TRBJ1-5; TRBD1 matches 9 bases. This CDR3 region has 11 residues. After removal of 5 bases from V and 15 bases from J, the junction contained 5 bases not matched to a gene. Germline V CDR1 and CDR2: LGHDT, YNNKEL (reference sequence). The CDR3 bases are TGTGCCAGCAGCGGCGGGACAGGGTGGCATTTT. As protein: CASSGGTGWHF.

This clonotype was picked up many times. The CDR3 DNA reads as TGTGCCAGCAGCTCTAGCGGGGTAATAGGCGAGCAGTACTTC. This sequence encodes CASSSSGVIGEQYF. The rearrangement links TRBV7-2 to TRBJ2-7, with 9 nucleotides matching TRBD2. Germline CDR1 is SGHTA and CDR2 is FQGNSA. V lost 4 bases to trimming and J lost 6 bases; unmatched junction nucleotides: 7. The CDR3 length is 14 residues.

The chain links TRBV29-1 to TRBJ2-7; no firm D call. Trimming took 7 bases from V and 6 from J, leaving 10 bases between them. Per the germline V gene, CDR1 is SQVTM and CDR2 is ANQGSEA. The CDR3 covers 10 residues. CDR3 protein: CSAWVGEQYF. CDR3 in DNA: TGCAGCGCATGGGTTGGCGAGCAGTACTTC.

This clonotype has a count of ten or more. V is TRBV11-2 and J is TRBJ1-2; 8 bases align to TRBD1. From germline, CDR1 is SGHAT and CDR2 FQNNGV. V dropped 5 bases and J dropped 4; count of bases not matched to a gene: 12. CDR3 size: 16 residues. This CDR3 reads CASSKGTGSSSYGYTF. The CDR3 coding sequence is TGTGCCAGCAGCAAAGGGACAGGTAGTTCGAGCTATGGCTACACCTTC.

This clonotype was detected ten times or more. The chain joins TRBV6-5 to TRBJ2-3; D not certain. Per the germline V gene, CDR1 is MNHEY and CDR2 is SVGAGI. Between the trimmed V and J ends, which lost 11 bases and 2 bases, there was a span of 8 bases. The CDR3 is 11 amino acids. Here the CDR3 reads CAVGHTDTQYF. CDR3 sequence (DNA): TGTGCCGTAGGCCACACAGATACGCAGTATTTT.

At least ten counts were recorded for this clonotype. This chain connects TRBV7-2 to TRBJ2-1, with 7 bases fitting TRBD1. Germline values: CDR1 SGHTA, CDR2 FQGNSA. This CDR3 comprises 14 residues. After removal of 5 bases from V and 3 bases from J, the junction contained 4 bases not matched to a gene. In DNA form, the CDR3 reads TGTGCCAGCAGCCGACAGGGATACTACAATGAGCAGTTCTTC. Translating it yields CASSRQGYYNEQFF.

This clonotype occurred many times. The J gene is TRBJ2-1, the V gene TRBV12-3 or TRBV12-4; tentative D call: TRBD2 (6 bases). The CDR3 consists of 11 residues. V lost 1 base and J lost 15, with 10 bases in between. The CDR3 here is CASSLGAAGFF. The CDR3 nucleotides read TGTGCCAGCAGTTTAGGCGCAGCGGGGTTCTTC.